These T cell receptor beta chains were read from a single sample in a study of T-cell memory formation after mild COVID-19. TCRdb redid the calling of the 5' RACE reads with MiXCR, one entry per CDR3 protein. This sample has a few hundred thousand distinct CDR3 sequences, with 24% found just once. The specimen sequenced was PBMCs or a T cell subset sorted from them (not recorded which). These receptors originate from an adult woman who had mild COVID-19 (a few samples of this study predate the infection). Cell type and time point are not known. CDR3s include the opening cysteine and the closing phenylalanine or tryptophan. D genes are given only for firm matches. Only part of the rows carry a size: once, few, many, or a class if the clone is expanded.

V gene: TRBV2; clone size: many; J gene: TRBJ1-5; D gene: NA; CDR3 DNA: TGTGCCAGCAAAGGATCAGAGATGGGCAATCAGCCCCAGCATTTT; CDR3 protein: CASKGSEMGNQPQHF
V gene: TRBV2; clone size: many; J gene: TRBJ2-1; D gene: NA; CDR3 DNA: TGTGCCAGCAGTGAGAGGACAACCTACAATGAGCAGTTCTTC; CDR3 protein: CASSERTTYNEQFF
V gene: TRBV6-1; clone size: few; J gene: TRBJ1-2; D gene: TRBD1; CDR3 DNA: TGTGCCAGCAGTCGACATAGACAGGGGTATGGCTACACCTTC; CDR3 protein: CASSRHRQGYGYTF
V gene: TRBV5-1; clone size: NA; J gene: TRBJ2-2; D gene: NA; CDR3 DNA: TGCGCCAGCAGCACCCAGGCCGGGGAGCTGTTTTTT; CDR3 protein: CASSTQAGELFF
V gene: TRBV7-7; clone size: NA; J gene: TRBJ2-3; D gene: NA; CDR3 DNA: TGTGCCAGCAGCCCCACCTCGCAGTATTTT; CDR3 protein: CASSPTSQYF
V gene: TRBV20-1; clone size: few; J gene: TRBJ1-2; D gene: NA; CDR3 DNA: TGCAGTGCTAGGGATCGGCAGAAGAAAACTAACTATGGCTACACCTTC; CDR3 protein: CSARDRQKKTNYGYTF
V gene: TRBV30; clone size: NA; J gene: TRBJ2-3; D gene: TRBD2; CDR3 DNA: TGTGCCTGGAACGGGGGGATGGGCACAGATACGCAGTATTTT; CDR3 protein: CAWNGGMGTDTQYF
V gene: TRBV12-3/TRBV12-4; clone size: few; J gene: TRBJ2-4; D gene: TRBD1; CDR3 DNA: TGTGCCAGCAGTTTAGCGCGGGACAGGGGAGACATTCAGTACTTC; CDR3 protein: CASSLARDRGDIQYF
V gene: TRBV5-6; clone size: NA; J gene: TRBJ2-5; D gene: NA; CDR3 DNA: TGTGCCAGCAGTTTACAGGGTTCCCAAGAGACCCAGTACTTC; CDR3 protein: CASSLQGSQETQYF
V gene: TRBV19; clone size: few; J gene: TRBJ2-7; D gene: NA; CDR3 DNA: TGTGCCAGTAGTATTGGCGGGCCTCCCTACGAGCAGTACTTC; CDR3 protein: CASSIGGPPYEQYF
V gene: TRBV24-1; clone size: NA; J gene: TRBJ1-2; D gene: NA; CDR3 DNA: TGTGCCACCAGTGAGCAGGCGAACTATGGCTACACCTTC; CDR3 protein: CATSEQANYGYTF
V gene: TRBV24-1; clone size: NA; J gene: TRBJ2-1; D gene: NA; CDR3 DNA: TGTGCCACCAGTGATCTCGTGGGGGGCAATGAGCAGTTCTTC; CDR3 protein: CATSDLVGGNEQFF
V gene: TRBV7-3; clone size: NA; J gene: TRBJ2-2; D gene: NA; CDR3 DNA: TGTGCCAGCAGCTTGTCCAGGGCGAACGGGGAGCTGTTTTTT; CDR3 protein: CASSLSRANGELFF
V gene: TRBV5-1; clone size: NA; J gene: TRBJ2-3; D gene: TRBD2; CDR3 DNA: TGCGCCAGCAGCCCCTCGAGACTAGCGGTAGTTCGCACAGATACGCAGTATTTT; CDR3 protein: CASSPSRLAVVRTDTQYF
V gene: TRBV13; clone size: few; J gene: TRBJ2-1; D gene: NA; CDR3 DNA: TGTGCCAGCAGACGCAGGGAGTTCTACAATGAGCAGTTCTTC; CDR3 protein: CASRRREFYNEQFF
V gene: TRBV5-5; clone size: few; J gene: TRBJ2-1; D gene: NA; CDR3 DNA: TGTGCCAGCAGCTTGGTTGAGGGTGAGCAGTTCTTC; CDR3 protein: CASSLVEGEQFF
V gene: TRBV5-1; clone size: few; J gene: TRBJ2-2; D gene: NA; CDR3 DNA: TGCGCCAGCAGCTTGGTAGTCAGGGTCAACACCGGGGAGCTGTTTTTT; CDR3 protein: CASSLVVRVNTGELFF
V gene: TRBV18; clone size: few; J gene: TRBJ2-3; D gene: NA; CDR3 DNA: TGTGCCAGCTCACCATCCATGTGGGGGGCTTCTCGAGATACGCAGTATTTT; CDR3 protein: CASSPSMWGASRDTQYF
V gene: TRBV20-1; clone size: NA; J gene: TRBJ2-2; D gene: NA; CDR3 DNA: TGCAGTGCTGCCGCTGGGGCCCCGACCGGGGAGCTGTTTTTT; CDR3 protein: CSAAAGAPTGELFF
V gene: TRBV7-9; clone size: NA; J gene: TRBJ2-1; D gene: TRBD1; CDR3 DNA: TGTGCCAGCAGCTTAAGCCGGGACAGGCCCTACAATGAGCAGTTCTTC; CDR3 protein: CASSLSRDRPYNEQFF
V gene: TRBV2; clone size: NA; J gene: TRBJ2-7; D gene: TRBD2; CDR3 DNA: TGTGCCACCCGACTAGCGGGAAAGTACGAGCAGTACTTC; CDR3 protein: CATRLAGKYEQYF
V gene: TRBV6-2/TRBV6-3; clone size: NA; J gene: TRBJ2-7; D gene: NA; CDR3 DNA: TGTGCCAGCAGTTACTCGAAACATTCCTACGAGCAGTACTTC; CDR3 protein: CASSYSKHSYEQYF
V gene: TRBV5-4; clone size: few; J gene: TRBJ1-1; D gene: NA; CDR3 DNA: TGTGCCAGCAGAGTTATGGGAGGTGACACTGAAGCTTTCTTT; CDR3 protein: CASRVMGGDTEAFF
V gene: TRBV21-1; clone size: few; J gene: TRBJ2-7; D gene: NA; CDR3 DNA: TGTGCCAGCAGCGAAAGTAGGGCGTGGGCGGGAGATCGGTACGAGCAGTACTTC; CDR3 protein: CASSESRAWAGDRYEQYF
V gene: TRBV5-1; clone size: NA; J gene: TRBJ2-7; D gene: TRBD2; CDR3 DNA: TGCGCCAGCAGCGAGGGAGGGGCGCGAGGCGAGCAGTACTTC; CDR3 protein: CASSEGGARGEQYF
V gene: TRBV3-1; clone size: few; J gene: TRBJ2-2; D gene: TRBD2; CDR3 DNA: TGTGCCAGCAGGGCTAGCGGTGGGAACACCGGGGAGCTGTTTTTT; CDR3 protein: CASRASGGNTGELFF
V gene: TRBV5-1; clone size: once; J gene: TRBJ2-7; D gene: TRBD1; CDR3 DNA: TGCGCCAGCAGCCCGGGACAGGGTTACGACGAGCAGTACTTC; CDR3 protein: CASSPGQGYDEQYF
V gene: TRBV5-1; clone size: few; J gene: TRBJ2-3; D gene: NA; CDR3 DNA: TGCGCCAGCAGCCCCCGGGGGCGGCCAAGCACAGATACGCAGTATTTT; CDR3 protein: CASSPRGRPSTDTQYF
V gene: TRBV7-2; clone size: many; J gene: TRBJ2-7; D gene: TRBD2; CDR3 DNA: TGTGCCAGCAGCTTTACTAGCGGCCCCTACGAGCAGTACTTC; CDR3 protein: CASSFTSGPYEQYF
V gene: TRBV6-5; clone size: NA; J gene: TRBJ1-5; D gene: NA; CDR3 DNA: TGTGCCAGCAGCGCCCGGGGGGATGGCAATCAGCCCCAGCATTTT; CDR3 protein: CASSARGDGNQPQHF
V gene: TRBV4-3; clone size: few; J gene: TRBJ1-4; D gene: NA; CDR3 DNA: TGCGCCAGCAGCCAAGATTTGTGGGGCGATGAAAAACTGTTTTTT; CDR3 protein: CASSQDLWGDEKLFF
V gene: TRBV9; clone size: few; J gene: TRBJ2-5; D gene: NA; CDR3 DNA: TGTGCCAGCAGCGTTCTTCAAGCGGTTGGGGAGACCCAGTACTTC; CDR3 protein: CASSVLQAVGETQYF
V gene: TRBV3-1; clone size: NA; J gene: TRBJ1-1; D gene: NA; CDR3 DNA: TGTGCCAGCAGCCAAGAACGAATCTCTCTCCAGGGCTCTGAAGCTTTCTTT; CDR3 protein: CASSQERISLQGSEAFF
V gene: TRBV3-1; clone size: NA; J gene: TRBJ1-3; D gene: NA; CDR3 DNA: TGTGCCAGCAGCCTGGGCCCTTTGGGAAACACCATATATTTT; CDR3 protein: CASSLGPLGNTIYF
V gene: TRBV6-6; clone size: few; J gene: TRBJ1-1; D gene: NA; CDR3 DNA: TGTGCCAGCAGTTACGACGGCAGGACCGGGGGTGAAGCTTTCTTT; CDR3 protein: CASSYDGRTGGEAFF
V gene: TRBV6-5; clone size: few; J gene: TRBJ1-4; D gene: TRBD1; CDR3 DNA: TGTGCCAGCAGTAGACAGGGAGGCGGCGTTGGGGAAAAACTGTTTTTT; CDR3 protein: CASSRQGGGVGEKLFF
V gene: TRBV4-2; clone size: NA; J gene: TRBJ2-1; D gene: TRBD2; CDR3 DNA: TGTGCCAGCAGCCAAGCAACTAGCGGGCTTTACAATGAGCAGTTCTTC; CDR3 protein: CASSQATSGLYNEQFF
V gene: TRBV5-1; clone size: NA; J gene: TRBJ2-5; D gene: NA; CDR3 DNA: TGCGCCAGCAGCTTGCTTGTAGTGACTCAAGAGACCCAGTACTTC; CDR3 protein: CASSLLVVTQETQYF
V gene: TRBV28; clone size: once; J gene: TRBJ2-7; D gene: NA; CDR3 DNA: TGTGCCAGCAGTTTATCTTGGGCCAGGGGCTCCTACGAGCAGTACTTC; CDR3 protein: CASSLSWARGSYEQYF
V gene: TRBV20-1; clone size: NA; J gene: TRBJ2-2; D gene: NA; CDR3 DNA: TGCAGTGCTAGAGGTGTATTGAACACCGGGGAGCTGTTTTTT; CDR3 protein: CSARGVLNTGELFF
V gene: TRBV5-1; clone size: few; J gene: TRBJ1-2; D gene: TRBD1; CDR3 DNA: TGCGCCAGCAGCTCCTGGACAGGGCCGGGGTATGGCTACACCTTC; CDR3 protein: CASSSWTGPGYGYTF
V gene: TRBV4-3; clone size: NA; J gene: TRBJ2-2; D gene: NA; CDR3 DNA: TGCGCCAGCAGCCAAGGAACCTTAACCGGGGAGCTGTTTTTT; CDR3 protein: CASSQGTLTGELFF
V gene: TRBV9; clone size: NA; J gene: TRBJ1-3; D gene: NA; CDR3 DNA: TGTGCCAGCAGCGTAGGGGCTTCTGGAAACACCATATATTTT; CDR3 protein: CASSVGASGNTIYF
V gene: TRBV7-3; clone size: NA; J gene: TRBJ2-7; D gene: NA; CDR3 DNA: TGTGCCAGCAGCCAGGCCCCCGGGGGTGCCTACGAGCAGTACTTC; CDR3 protein: CASSQAPGGAYEQYF
V gene: TRBV7-2; clone size: NA; J gene: TRBJ2-1; D gene: NA; CDR3 DNA: TGTGCCAGCAGTTCCCCTTGGAGGGGGCACAATGAGCAGTTCTTC; CDR3 protein: CASSSPWRGHNEQFF
V gene: TRBV7-9; clone size: few; J gene: TRBJ2-7; D gene: NA; CDR3 DNA: TGTGCCAGCAGCTTAGCTGTGACTGATACCTACGAGCAGTACTTC; CDR3 protein: CASSLAVTDTYEQYF
V gene: TRBV10-3; clone size: NA; J gene: TRBJ1-2; D gene: TRBD1; CDR3 DNA: TGTGCCATCAGTCCTACCGGGACAGTTGCGGGAAATGGCTACACCTTC; CDR3 protein: CAISPTGTVAGNGYTF
V gene: TRBV10-3; clone size: NA; J gene: TRBJ2-5; D gene: TRBD1; CDR3 DNA: TGTGCCATCAGTAGCGACAGGGGGCTGTTAGAGACCCAGTACTTC; CDR3 protein: CAISSDRGLLETQYF
V gene: TRBV7-3; clone size: few; J gene: TRBJ2-1; D gene: TRBD2; CDR3 DNA: TGTGCCAGCAGCTTAGAAGCGGGAGTGGGCTCCTACAATGAGCAGTTCTTC; CDR3 protein: CASSLEAGVGSYNEQFF
V gene: TRBV19; clone size: NA; J gene: TRBJ1-3; D gene: NA; CDR3 DNA: TGTGCCAGTAGTATCCTCACTGGAAACACCATATATTTT; CDR3 protein: CASSILTGNTIYF
V gene: TRBV6-5; clone size: few; J gene: TRBJ1-3; D gene: NA; CDR3 DNA: TGTGCCAGCAGGCAGACCCAGTCTTCTGGAAACACCATATATTTT; CDR3 protein: CASRQTQSSGNTIYF
V gene: TRBV14; clone size: NA; J gene: TRBJ2-1; D gene: NA; CDR3 DNA: TGTGCCAGCAGCCAGGACTTCTCCTCCTACAATGAGCAGTTCTTC; CDR3 protein: CASSQDFSSYNEQFF
V gene: TRBV6-2/TRBV6-3; clone size: many; J gene: TRBJ2-2; D gene: NA; CDR3 DNA: TGTGCCAGCAGGGTGGGCGGAGGAAACACCGGGGAGCTGTTTTTT; CDR3 protein: CASRVGGGNTGELFF